Detailed here is one TCR beta chain. No antigen is known for it. This sequence may be a read error, since a much larger clone differs from it by one base. Losses at the gene ends were 4 bases for V and 4 bases for J; bases not matched to a gene: 10. The CDR3 is 17 amino acids. Germline loops: CDR1 SNHLY, CDR2 FYNNEI. This sample was included in a study of regulatory T cells in long-lasting Graves disease. At the level of the study: Newly diagnosed Graves' patients took antithyroid drugs under 3 months.

Library construction for TCR beta used iRepertoire HTBI primers and Arm-PCR of CDR3 regions. Via MiXCR, TCRdb re-called the multiplex PCR reads, giving one row per CDR3 protein. The sample yields some 490,000 distinct CDR3 sequences, 9.5% to 15% seen once. Regarding the study as a whole: There was favoring of TRBV28, TRBJ1-2 and TRBJ2-5 in persistent disease.

Time point in this sample: newly diagnosed GD, antithyroid drugs for less than 3 months. The TCR library was made from RNA that had been extracted from PBMCs in TRIzol. The sample was also linked to a second study, of T cells in Graves' hyperthyroidism and ophthalmopathy. Per that study: Lactation, pregnancy, other autoimmune disease or uncontrolled infection excluded patients.

The sequence was collected from a woman between 25 and 40 years old with Graves disease. Sequenced material: peripheral blood mononuclear cells (PBMCs), taken at new diagnosis, from a patient treated with antithyroid drugs. The chain joins TRBV2 to TRBJ2-2; 9 bases are a match to TRBD2. The CDR3 spells CASSGAYEGLATGELFF. The CDR3 DNA reads as TGTGCCAGCAGTGGAGCTTATGAGGGACTAGCCACCGGGGAGCTGTTTTTT.